This paragraph reports one TCR beta chain. This specimen comes from a study of blood T cell repertoires in COVID-19. Study-wide context: The cDNA or gDNA used as material had been derived from T cells, B-cell-depleted T cells, or PBMCs.

Germline CDR1 is SGHNT and CDR2 is YYREEE (reference sequence). This CDR3 is 14 amino acids long. The V and J ends lost 0 bases and 2 bases, in that order; junction bases with no gene match: 1. Original analysis: Reference gene primer amplification yielded estimated nucleated cell counts. This table comes from immunoSEQ multiplex PCR, and its TCRdb copy is limited to in-frame clones, with some not included. D and trimming come from the DNA, and the V and J calls and clone size come from that table. The table has about 100,000 clones, 90% to 95% seen once; the top ten hold 0.85% to 1%. The sequencing input was peripheral blood. The rearrangement joins TRBV5-4 to TRBJ2-5; 7 nucleotides line up with TRBD1. The receptor was isolated from a man aged 60 to 75 with acute or convalescent COVID-19. In DNA, the CDR3 is TGTGCCAGCAGCTTGGGACAGGGACAAGAGACCCAGTACTTC. Translated: CASSLGQGQETQYF.